The clone carrying this T cell receptor beta chain was counted only a few times. The antigen remains unidentified. This sample was taken from a study of CD4 T cells in relation to SARS-CoV-2 and coronaviruses. On the study more broadly: TCR beta CDR3s were sequenced after approximately ten-day antigen culture of PBMCs. The negative reference was HIV-1 Nef peptide pool or peptide-free culture. Notes on the study in general: Pre-pandemic and post-infection samples never came from the same donor. Crossreactivity was assessed only for spike protein, not other viral proteins.

Per the germline V gene, CDR1 is MNHEY and CDR2 is SVGEGT. CDR3 length equals 16 residues. With 5 bases removed from V and 5 bases from J, the gap between germline ends came to 21 bases. The repertoire was sequenced with immunoSEQ multiplex PCR; TCRdb's copy has only in-frame clones and lacks some. The data show tens of thousands of clones, over 70% seen once. Unexposed donor CD4+ T cells date from about 2011-2018, before the COVID-19 pandemic. The cells were cultured for around ten days before CD4+ T cells were isolated. This rearrangement joins TRBV6-2 or TRBV6-3 to TRBJ2-5; D unclear. Sequencing input: CD4+ T cells from PBMCs, cultured in vitro. The sequence was obtained from a human donor in good health. CDR3 DNA sequence: TGTGCCAGCAGTACTCCGGCCCGACCCGGACGGGAGACCCAGTACTTC. Encoded protein: CASSTPARPGRETQYF.